This T cell receptor (beta chain) was obtained from a study of blood T cell repertoires in COVID-19. Study-wide background: Samples taken during acute and convalescent COVID-19 were collected in the United States, Italy and Spain. Sources were T cells, B-cell-depleted T cells, or PBMCs; the material itself was cDNA or gDNA.

Original data processing: Amplified reference gene primers provided the basis for estimating nucleated cell counts. The assay was immunoSEQ multiplex PCR, and TCRdb's table has in-frame clones only and misses some. The V and J calls and clone size are taken from that table; D and trimming were inferred from the DNA. The table has about 230,000 clones, roughly 90% seen once. The CDR3 sequence is 12 residues long. Germline V CDR1 and CDR2: LNHDA, SQIVND (reference sequence). V shed 4 bases and J 7 bases; nucleotides not matched to a gene: 2. What was sequenced was PBMCs or T cells enriched from blood (not recorded which). The chain joins TRBV19 to TRBJ2-3; 7 nucleotides match TRBD1. The source of this sequence is a woman in her 30s with acute COVID-19. The CDR3 here is CASSTGQYTQYF. CDR3 nucleotides: TGTGCCAGTAGTACGGGACAGTATACGCAGTATTTT.